The following is a T cell receptor (beta chain) sequence with its context. The data belong to a study of blood T cell repertoires in COVID-19. Profiled with immunoSEQ multiplex PCR; TCRdb holds only in-frame clones, not every one. Of around 200,000 clones listed, 65% to 85% are singletons. V gave up 6 bases and J gave up 7 bases; unmatched junction bases: 7. The CDR3 covers 15 residues. Germline loops: CDR1 SGHTA, CDR2 FQGTGA. The origin of this receptor is a woman aged 40 to 50 with acute COVID-19. This chain joins TRBV7-3 and TRBJ2-1, with 12 bases fitting TRBD2. The sample consisted of PBMCs or T cells enriched from blood (not recorded which). CDR3 sequence (DNA): TGTGCCAGCAGGGAGCTAGCGGGAGGGCAGAATGAGCAGTTCTTC. Translated: CASRELAGGQNEQFF.